The source of this TCR beta chain is a study of T cell responses to AZD1222 COVID-19 vaccine. Germline trimming cut 5 bases from V and 3 bases from J; bases unmatched to any gene: 4. Germline CDR1 MNHEY, CDR2 SVGAGI. The CDR3 runs 15 residues. Sequenced by immunoSEQ multiplex PCR; TCRdb stores in-frame clones only, minus some. The sample has under 150,000 clones; 85% to 95% are singletons. As regards this clone: The antigen remains undetermined.

Points from the study as a whole: Donors were chiefly white British, with a greater number of females, and clonal diversity was perhaps underestimated.

The chain links TRBV6-5 to TRBJ2-2; 9 bases agree with TRBD1. This sequence was found in an adult in good health. Material: peripheral blood, obtained on day 0 of AZD1222 vaccination. Here the CDR3 reads CASSLRQGDTGELFF. In DNA, the CDR3 is TGTGCCAGCAGTCTCCGACAGGGGGACACCGGGGAGCTGTTTTTT.